Described below is a single T cell receptor (beta chain) sequence and its context. Its antigen is not known. PCR primers comprised 60 Vbeta and 13 Jbeta primers. The method was immunoSEQ multiplex PCR; TCRdb's version includes in-frame clones alone and lacks a portion of them. The table lists about 170,000 clones, about four fifths of them singletons. The data belong to a study of cytomegalovirus exposure and HLA in healthy donors. Whole-study findings and limits: A previous analysis found most TCR beta V segments productive roughly 87% or roughly 30% of the time. As a later analysis showed, a missense DCLRE1C variant was linked to trimming of TCR beta V- and J-genes. Rates of TCR association differed by HLA locus in a later analysis, with DRB1 highest and HLA-C lowest.

Germline V CDR1 and CDR2: SGHTA, FQGNSA. V lost 5 bases and J lost 5, with 10 bases in between. The CDR3 runs 13 residues. The genes are TRBV7-2 and TRBJ1-5, with a possible D match to TRBD1 (5 bases). The material sequenced was PBMCs. The receptor's source is a woman between 18 and 29 years old in good health and CMV-seropositive. CDR3 residues: CASSLTVDQPQHF. The CDR3 DNA reads as TGTGCCAGCAGCCTGACAGTTGATCAGCCCCAGCATTTT.